The present entry profiles one TCR beta chain with its context. Antigen: not known. Primers included in the PCR were 60 Vbeta and 13 Jbeta primers. Assay: immunoSEQ multiplex PCR; the TCRdb copy retains only in-frame clones and omits some. The sample contains approximately 190,000 clones, around 87% of which appear only once. The data were taken from a study of cytomegalovirus exposure and HLA in healthy donors. Study details: Of all 400 or so donors who were genotyped, 75% to 90% belonged to the Caucasian-associated ancestry cluster. Findings and limits, study-wide: Overall, around 160 TCR beta chains were annotated as cytomegalovirus-associated.

The V end was cut by 8 bases, the J end by 1 base, with 15 bases between. The CDR3 length is 15 residues. CDR1 and CDR2 (germline): MNHNY, SVGAGI (reference sequence). The TCR originated in a young man in good health and CMV-seronegative. Specimen: PBMCs. The chain carries TRBV6-6 and TRBJ1-3; D is possibly TRBD1 (6 bases). The CDR3 DNA sequence: TGTGCCAGCTGGGGGCGAGGGAGTTCTGGAAACACCATATATTTT. Its protein is CASWGRGSSGNTIYF.